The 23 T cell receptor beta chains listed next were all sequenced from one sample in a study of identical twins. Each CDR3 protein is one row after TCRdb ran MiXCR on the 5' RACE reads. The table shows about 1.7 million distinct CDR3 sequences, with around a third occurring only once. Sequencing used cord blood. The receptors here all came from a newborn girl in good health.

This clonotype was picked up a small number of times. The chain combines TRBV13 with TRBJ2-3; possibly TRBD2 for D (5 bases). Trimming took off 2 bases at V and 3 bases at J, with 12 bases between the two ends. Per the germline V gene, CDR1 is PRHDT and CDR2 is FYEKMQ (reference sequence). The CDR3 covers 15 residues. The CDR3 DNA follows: TGTGCCAGCAGCTTACAGCGGTGGATAACAGATACGCAGTATTTT. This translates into CASSLQRWITDTQYF.

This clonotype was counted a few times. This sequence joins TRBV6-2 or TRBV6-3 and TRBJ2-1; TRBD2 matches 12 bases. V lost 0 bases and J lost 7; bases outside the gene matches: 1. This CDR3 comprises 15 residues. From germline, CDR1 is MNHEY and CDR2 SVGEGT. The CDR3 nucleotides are TGTGCCAGCAGTTACTCACTAGCGGGGGGAAATGAGCAGTTCTTC. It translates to CASSYSLAGGNEQFF.

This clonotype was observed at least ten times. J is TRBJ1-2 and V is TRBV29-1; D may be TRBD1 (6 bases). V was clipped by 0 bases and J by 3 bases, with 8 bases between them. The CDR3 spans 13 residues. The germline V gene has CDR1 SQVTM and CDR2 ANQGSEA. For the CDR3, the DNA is TGCAGCGTTGAAGATCGACAGGACTATGGCTACACCTTC. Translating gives CSVEDRQDYGYTF.

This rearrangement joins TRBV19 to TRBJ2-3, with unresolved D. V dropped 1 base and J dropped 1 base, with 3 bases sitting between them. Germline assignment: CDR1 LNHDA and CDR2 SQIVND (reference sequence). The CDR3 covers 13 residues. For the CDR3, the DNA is TGTGCCAGTAGTATAGCTCGCACAGATACGCAGTATTTT. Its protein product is CASSIARTDTQYF.

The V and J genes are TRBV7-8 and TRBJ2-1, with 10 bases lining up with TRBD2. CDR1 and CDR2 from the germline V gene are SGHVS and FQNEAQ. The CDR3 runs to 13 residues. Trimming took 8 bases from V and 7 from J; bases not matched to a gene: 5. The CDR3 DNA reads TGTGCCAGCGGGATAGCGGGAGGAAATGAGCAGTTCTTC. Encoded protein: CASGIAGGNEQFF.

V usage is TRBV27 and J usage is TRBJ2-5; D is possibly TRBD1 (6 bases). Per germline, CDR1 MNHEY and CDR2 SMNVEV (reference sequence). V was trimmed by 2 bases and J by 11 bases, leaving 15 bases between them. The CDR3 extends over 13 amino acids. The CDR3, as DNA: TGTGCCAGCAGTTTAGGATTACAGGGTGGGCAGTACTTC. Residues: CASSLGLQGGQYF.

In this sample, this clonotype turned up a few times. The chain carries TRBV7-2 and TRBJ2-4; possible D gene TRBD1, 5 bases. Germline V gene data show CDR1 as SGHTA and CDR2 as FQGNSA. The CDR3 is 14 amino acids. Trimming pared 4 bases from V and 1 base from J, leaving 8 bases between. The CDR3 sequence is CASSSNRAKNIQYF. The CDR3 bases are TGTGCCAGCAGCTCAAACAGGGCCAAAAACATTCAGTACTTC.

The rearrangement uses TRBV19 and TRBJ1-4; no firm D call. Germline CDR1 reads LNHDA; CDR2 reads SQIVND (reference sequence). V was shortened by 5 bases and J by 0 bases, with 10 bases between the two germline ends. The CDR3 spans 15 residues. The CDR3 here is CASSPSPSTNEKLFF. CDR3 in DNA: TGTGCCAGTAGTCCCTCTCCTTCAACTAATGAAAAACTGTTTTTT.

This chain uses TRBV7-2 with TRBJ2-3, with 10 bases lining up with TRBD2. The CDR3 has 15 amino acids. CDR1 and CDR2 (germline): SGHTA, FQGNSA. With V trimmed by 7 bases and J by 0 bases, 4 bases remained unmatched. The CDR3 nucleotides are TGTGCCAGCATCCCGGGACTAGCGAGCACAGATACGCAGTATTTT. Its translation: CASIPGLASTDTQYF.

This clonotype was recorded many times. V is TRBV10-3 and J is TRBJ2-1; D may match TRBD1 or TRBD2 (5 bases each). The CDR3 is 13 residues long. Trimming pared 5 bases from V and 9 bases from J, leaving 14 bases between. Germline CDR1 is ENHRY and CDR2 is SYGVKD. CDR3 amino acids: CAISPVFGGEQFF. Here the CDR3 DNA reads TGTGCCATCAGTCCCGTATTTGGGGGTGAGCAGTTCTTC.

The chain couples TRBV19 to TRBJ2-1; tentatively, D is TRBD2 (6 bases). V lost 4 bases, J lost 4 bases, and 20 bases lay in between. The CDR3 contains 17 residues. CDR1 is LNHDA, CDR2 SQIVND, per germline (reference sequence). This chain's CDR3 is CASSTTGAGLLYNEQFF. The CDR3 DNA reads TGTGCCAGTAGTACCACGGGAGCGGGTCTTCTTTACAATGAGCAGTTCTTC.

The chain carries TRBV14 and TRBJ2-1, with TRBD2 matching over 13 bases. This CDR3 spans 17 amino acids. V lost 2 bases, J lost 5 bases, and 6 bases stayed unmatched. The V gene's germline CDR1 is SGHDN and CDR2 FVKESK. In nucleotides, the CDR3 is TGTGCCAGCAGCCAAACTATACTAGCGGGAGGGAACAATGAGCAGTTCTTC. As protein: CASSQTILAGGNNEQFF.

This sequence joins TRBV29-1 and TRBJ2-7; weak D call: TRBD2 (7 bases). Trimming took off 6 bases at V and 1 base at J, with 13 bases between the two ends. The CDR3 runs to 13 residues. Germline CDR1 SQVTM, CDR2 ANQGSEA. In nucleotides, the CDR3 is TGCAGCGTCACCGGGGGGCCATCCTACGAGCAGTACTTC. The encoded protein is CSVTGGPSYEQYF.

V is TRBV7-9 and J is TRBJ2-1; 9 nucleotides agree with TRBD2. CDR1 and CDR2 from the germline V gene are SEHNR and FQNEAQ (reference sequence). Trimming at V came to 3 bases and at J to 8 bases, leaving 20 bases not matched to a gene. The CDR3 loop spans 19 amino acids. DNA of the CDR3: TGTGCCAGCAGCTTCATCAGTTTTTCTAGCGGGGTTCTTTGGGATGAGCAGTTCTTC. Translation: CASSFISFSSGVLWDEQFF.

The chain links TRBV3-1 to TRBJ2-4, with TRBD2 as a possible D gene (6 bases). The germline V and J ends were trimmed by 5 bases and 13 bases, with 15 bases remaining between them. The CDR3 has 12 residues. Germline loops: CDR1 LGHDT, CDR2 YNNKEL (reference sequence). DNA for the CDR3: TGTGCCAGCAGCACAGGTAGGAGGGAGCAGTACTTC. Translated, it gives CASSTGRREQYF.

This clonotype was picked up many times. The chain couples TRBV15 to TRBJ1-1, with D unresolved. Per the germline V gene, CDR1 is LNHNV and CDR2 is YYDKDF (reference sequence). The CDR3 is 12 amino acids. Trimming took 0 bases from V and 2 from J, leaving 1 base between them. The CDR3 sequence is CATSRDNTEAFF. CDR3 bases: TGTGCCACCAGCAGAGACAACACTGAAGCTTTCTTT.

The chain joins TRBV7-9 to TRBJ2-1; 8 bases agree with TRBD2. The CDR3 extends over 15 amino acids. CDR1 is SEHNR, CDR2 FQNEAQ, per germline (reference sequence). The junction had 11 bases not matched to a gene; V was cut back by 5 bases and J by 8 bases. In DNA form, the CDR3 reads TGTGCCAGCAGCACAGGCGAGGGACTAGGCGATGAGCAGTTCTTC. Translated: CASSTGEGLGDEQFF.

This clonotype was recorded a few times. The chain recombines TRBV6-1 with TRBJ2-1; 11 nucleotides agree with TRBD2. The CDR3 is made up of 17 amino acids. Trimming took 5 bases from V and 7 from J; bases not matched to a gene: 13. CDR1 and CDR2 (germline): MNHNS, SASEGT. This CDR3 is CASSPRLAGRPGNEQFF. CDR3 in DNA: TGTGCCAGCAGTCCCCGACTAGCGGGGCGGCCTGGGAATGAGCAGTTCTTC.

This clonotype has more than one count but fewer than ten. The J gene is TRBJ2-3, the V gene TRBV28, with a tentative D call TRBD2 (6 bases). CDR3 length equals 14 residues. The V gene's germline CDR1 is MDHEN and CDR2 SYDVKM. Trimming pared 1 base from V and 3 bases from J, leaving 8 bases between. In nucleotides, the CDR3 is TGTGCCAGCAGTTTATTCGGGACTACAGATACGCAGTATTTT. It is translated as CASSLFGTTDTQYF.

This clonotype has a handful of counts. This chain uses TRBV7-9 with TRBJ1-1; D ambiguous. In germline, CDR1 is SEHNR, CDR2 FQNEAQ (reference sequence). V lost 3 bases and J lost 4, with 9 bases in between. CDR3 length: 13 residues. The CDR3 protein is CASSLVEVTEAFF. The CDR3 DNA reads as TGTGCCAGCAGCTTGGTCGAGGTCACTGAAGCTTTCTTT. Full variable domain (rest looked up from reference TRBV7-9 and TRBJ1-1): DTGVSQNPRHKITKRGQNVTFRCDPISEHNRLYWYRQTLGQGPEFLTYFQNEAQLEKSRLLSDRFSAERPKGSFSTLEIQRTEQGDSAMYLCASSLVEVTEAFFGQGTRLTVV.

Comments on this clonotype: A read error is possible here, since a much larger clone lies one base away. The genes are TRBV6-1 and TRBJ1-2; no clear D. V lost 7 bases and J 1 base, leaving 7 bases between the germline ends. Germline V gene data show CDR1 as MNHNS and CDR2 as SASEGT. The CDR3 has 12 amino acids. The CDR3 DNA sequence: TGTGCCAGCAACTACCTTAACTATGGCTACACCTTC. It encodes CASNYLNYGYTF.

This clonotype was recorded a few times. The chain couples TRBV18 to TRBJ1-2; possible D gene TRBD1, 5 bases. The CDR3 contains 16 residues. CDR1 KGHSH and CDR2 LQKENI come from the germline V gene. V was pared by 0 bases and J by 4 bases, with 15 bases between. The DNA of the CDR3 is TGTGCCAGCTCACCACCATGGACGGGAGGGACCTATGGCTACACCTTC. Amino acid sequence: CASSPPWTGGTYGYTF.

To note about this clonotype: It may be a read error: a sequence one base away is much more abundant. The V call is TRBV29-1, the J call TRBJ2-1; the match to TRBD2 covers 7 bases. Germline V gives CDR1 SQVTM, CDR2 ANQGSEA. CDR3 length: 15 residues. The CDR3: CSVDRGRWDYSEQFF. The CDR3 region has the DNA TGCAGCGTTGATCGTGGACGCTGGGACTACAGTGAGCAGTTCTTC.